This T cell receptor (beta chain) was found in a study of PD-1 blockade in classical Hodgkin lymphoma. Time point described: cycle 4 day 1 (C4D1), after five to seven weeks of nivolumab. Every patient experienced relapse after autologous stem cell transplantation, and brentuximab vedotin exposure varied. The CDR3 spans 18 residues. The V segment lost 0 bases and the J segment 6 bases; nucleotides outside the gene matches: 8. Germline CDR1 reads SGHRS; CDR2 reads YFSETQ. Libraries were prepared by immunoSEQ multiplex PCR; TCRdb keeps only in-frame clonotypes and omits some of them. The repertoire holds some 86,000 clones, with 90% as singletons.

This clonotype was sampled from a human donor with classical Hodgkin lymphoma. Sequencing was performed on peripheral blood mononuclear cells (PBMCs), taken before the fourth cycle of nivolumab. The chain joins TRBV5-1 to TRBJ2-2, with 13 bases aligning to TRBD2. Written as DNA, the CDR3 is TGCGCCAGCAGCTTGGGACTAGCGGGGGGCCCGCCTTCCGGGGAGCTGTTTTTT. The encoded protein is CASSLGLAGGPPSGELFF.